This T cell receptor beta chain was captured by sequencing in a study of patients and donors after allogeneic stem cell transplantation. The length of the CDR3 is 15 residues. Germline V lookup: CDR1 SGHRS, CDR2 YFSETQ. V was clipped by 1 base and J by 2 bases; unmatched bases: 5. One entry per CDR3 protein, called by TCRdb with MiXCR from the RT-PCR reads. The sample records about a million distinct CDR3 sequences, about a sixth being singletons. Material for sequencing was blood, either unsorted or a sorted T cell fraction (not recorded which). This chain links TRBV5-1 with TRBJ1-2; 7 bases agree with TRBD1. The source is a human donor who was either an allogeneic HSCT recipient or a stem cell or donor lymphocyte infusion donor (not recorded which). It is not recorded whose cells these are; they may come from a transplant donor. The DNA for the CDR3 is TGCGCCAGCAGCTTGACAGGGGAAACCAACTATGGCTACACCTTC. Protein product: CASSLTGETNYGYTF.